What follows describes a single TCR beta chain. Its specific antigen is unknown. Base qualities were left out, and no much larger clone turns up one base away. Every donor in the study was a healthy Caucasian. The twin cohort consisted of three pairs of female monozygotic twins, all aged 18 to 29 years. The RNA used for TCR libraries was isolated from peripheral blood mononuclear cells. This record comes from a study of identical twins listed by TCRdb under 2016. Some background on the complete study: The study deep-sequenced TCR alpha and beta repertoires from monozygotic twins, unrelated adults of various ages and cord blood to test whether fetal clonotypes persist. To rule out contamination, the twin experiments were replicated at different times with different library preparation protocols. Overall results and qualifications from the work: Recombination models systematically underestimated out-of-frame TCR alpha sharing in monozygotic twins but agreed with sharing between unrelated individuals. Compared with coincidental sharing between unrelated individuals, an excess of low generation-probability sequences was observed among out-of-frame TCR alpha sequences shared between twins. Fewer insertions were carried by abundant cord blood beta clonotypes; a weaker similar trend was observed in young adult naive repertoires, while no such trend was observed in memory repertoires. The excess sharing between twins in beta out-of-frame sequences was weaker because fewer shared sequences reduced the signal-to-noise ratio. Invariant T cells such as MAIT and iNKT could partly confound zero-insertion analyses, although diverse VJ usage argued against such confounding for most clonotypes. Because the same donors could not be followed over many years, conclusions were based on cross-sectional statistical analysis.

CDR1 KGHSH and CDR2 LQKENI were looked up in the germline V gene. The CDR3 spans 12 residues, from the cysteine through the phenylalanine. This entry keeps only the CDR3 DNA: 36 bases, framed from base 1. The trim is 2 bases for V and 6 bases for J, with a gap of 8 bases between the germline ends. The method was 5' RACE. Sequencing took place on an Illumina HiSeq 2000. Template switching introduced a universal primer binding site; the final cDNA contained a unique molecular identifier, enabling accurate counting of TCR cDNA molecules. Specific primers in the conserved constant-segment region were used to synthesize first-strand cDNA for the TCR alpha and beta chains. To control for contamination, every cDNA library carried two barcodes: a SMART-Mk sample barcode plus Illumina barcodes. TruSeq adapter sequences and Illumina sample barcodes were added in two successive PCR steps. Sequencing of the TCR alpha and beta cDNA libraries was done on the Illumina HiSeq platform using custom primers. Per the source publication's procedure: Unique molecular identifiers were extracted from raw reads with MiGEC, and CDR3 positions were determined with MiXCR. Recombination models were inferred per individual with the repgenHMM and IGoR tools using an EM algorithm. The tcR package in R was used for shared clonotype analysis, with sharing normalized by the product of cloneset sizes. To study raw recombination without the effects of thymic and clonal selection, out-of-frame nonproductive sequences were analyzed. TCRdb reprocessed the public reads (quality trimming at Q25 with fastp, clone calling with MiXCR) and kept in-frame beta chains. Rows are unified per CDR3 protein, each entry keeping the most common DNA and genes. The V and J calls were determined by TCRdb, not by the authors. The sample table records 650,000 to 750,000 distinct CDR3 sequences; 20% to 25% of these occur just once. The top ten constitute around 4.4% of the sample.

The same data also contributed to another study, on T cells expressing NK-cell markers. The second publication reports: TCR beta-chain repertoires were profiled in sorted CD3+CD56+NKG2C+, CD3+CD56+NKG2C- and CD3+CD56-NKG2C+ T-cell subsets from roughly eight donors. Among the eight sequenced donors, only one was HCMV-seronegative, while the other seven were HCMV-seropositive. To restrict sorting to alphabetaTCR-expressing T cells, an anti-gammadeltaTCR antibody was added in several experiments. In six donors, the dominant CD3+CD56+NKG2C+ clonotypes were found to rank among the top 10 CD8+ clonotypes and to make up about 1.0-7.0% of CD8+ T cells. Those dominant clonotypes were again the most abundant among CD3+CD56-NKG2C+ cells in a few donors, at about 28.3-65%. Whether the expanded NKG2C-expressing T cell clones were specific for HCMV antigens was left unclear. Randomly selected healthy volunteers, three men and five women, were used as the eight sequenced donors. HCMV serostatus was determined by detecting HCMV-specific IgG in serum with a commercial ELISA kit. For roughly 6 donors, bulk peripheral blood T-cell repertoires were also sequenced from unsorted PBMC. Reads were demultiplexed and grouped by UMI with MIGEC, and clonotypes were assembled and quantified with MiTCR. To remove erroneous sequences, TCR cDNA sequences were retained only when supported by two or more reads. The tcR package was used for downstream repertoire analysis, and clonotypes were matched across fractions by CDR3 nucleotide sequence plus V segment. VDJmatch was used to annotate antigen specificity against VDJdb, with one amino acid substitution in CDR3 allowed.

The sequenced material came from PBMCs. The receptor was derived from a woman under 30 in good health. The chain joins TRBV18 to TRBJ2-7, with no confident D gene call. CDR3 protein: CASSPGNREQYF. The DNA is as follows: TGTGCCAGCTCACCAGGGAACCGCGAGCAGTACTTC.